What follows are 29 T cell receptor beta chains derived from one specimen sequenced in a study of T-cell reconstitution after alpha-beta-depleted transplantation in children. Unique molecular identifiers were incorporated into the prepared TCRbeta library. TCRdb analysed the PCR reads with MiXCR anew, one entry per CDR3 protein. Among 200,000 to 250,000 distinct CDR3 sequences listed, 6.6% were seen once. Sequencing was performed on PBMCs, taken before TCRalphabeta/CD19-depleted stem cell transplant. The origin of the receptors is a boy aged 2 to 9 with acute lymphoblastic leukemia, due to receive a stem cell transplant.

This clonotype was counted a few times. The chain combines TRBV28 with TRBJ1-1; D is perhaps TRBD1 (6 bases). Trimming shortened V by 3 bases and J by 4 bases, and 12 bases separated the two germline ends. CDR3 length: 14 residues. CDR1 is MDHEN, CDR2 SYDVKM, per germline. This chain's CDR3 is CASSLGGRRTEAFF. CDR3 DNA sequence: TGTGCCAGCAGTTTGGGGGGCAGGCGCACTGAAGCTTTCTTT.

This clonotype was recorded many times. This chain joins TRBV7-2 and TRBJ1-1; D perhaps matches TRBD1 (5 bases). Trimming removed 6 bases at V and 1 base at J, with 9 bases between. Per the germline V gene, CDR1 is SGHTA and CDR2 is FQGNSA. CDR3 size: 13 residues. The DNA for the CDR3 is TGTGCCAGCAGTGTACAGGAGAACACTGAAGCTTTCTTT. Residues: CASSVQENTEAFF.

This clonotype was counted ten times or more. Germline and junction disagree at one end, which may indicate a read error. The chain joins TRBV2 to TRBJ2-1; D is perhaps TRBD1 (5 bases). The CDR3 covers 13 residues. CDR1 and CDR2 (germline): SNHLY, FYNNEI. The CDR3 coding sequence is TGTACCAGCAGAAGTCAGACAGTTAATGAGCAGTTCTTC. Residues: CTSRSQTVNEQFF. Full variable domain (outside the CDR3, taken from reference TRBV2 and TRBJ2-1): EPEVTQTPSHQVTQMGQEVILRCVPISNHLYFYWYRQILGQKVEFLVSFYNNEISEKSEIFDDQFSVERPDGSNFTLKIRSTKLEDSAMYFCTSRSQTVNEQFFGPGTRLTVL.

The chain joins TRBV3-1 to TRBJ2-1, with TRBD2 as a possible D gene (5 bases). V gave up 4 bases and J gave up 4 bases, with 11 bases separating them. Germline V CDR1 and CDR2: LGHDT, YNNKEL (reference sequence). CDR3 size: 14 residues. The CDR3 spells CASSPGDGYNEQFF. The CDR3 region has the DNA TGTGCCAGCAGCCCCGGGGATGGGTACAATGAGCAGTTCTTC.

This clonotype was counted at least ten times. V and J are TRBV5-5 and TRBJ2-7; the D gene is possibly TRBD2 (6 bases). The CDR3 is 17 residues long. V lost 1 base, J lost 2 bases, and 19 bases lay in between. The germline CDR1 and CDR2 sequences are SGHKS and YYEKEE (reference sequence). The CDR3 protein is CASSLSRVGRIPYEQYF. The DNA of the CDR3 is TGTGCCAGCAGCTTGTCGCGGGTAGGGAGGATCCCCTACGAGCAGTACTTC. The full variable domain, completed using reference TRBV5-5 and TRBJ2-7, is DAGVTQSPTHLIKTRGQQVTLRCSPISGHKSVSWYQQVLGQGPQFIFQYYEKEERGRGNFPDRFSARQFPNYSSELNVNALLLGDSALYLCASSLSRVGRIPYEQYFGPGTRLTVT.

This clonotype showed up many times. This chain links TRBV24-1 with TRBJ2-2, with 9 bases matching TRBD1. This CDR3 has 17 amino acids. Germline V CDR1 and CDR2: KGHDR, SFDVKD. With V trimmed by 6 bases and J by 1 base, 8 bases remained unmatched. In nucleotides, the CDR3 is TGTGCCACCAGTCTAGGCCTGGGACAGGGGAACACCGGGGAGCTGTTTTTT. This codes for CATSLGLGQGNTGELFF.

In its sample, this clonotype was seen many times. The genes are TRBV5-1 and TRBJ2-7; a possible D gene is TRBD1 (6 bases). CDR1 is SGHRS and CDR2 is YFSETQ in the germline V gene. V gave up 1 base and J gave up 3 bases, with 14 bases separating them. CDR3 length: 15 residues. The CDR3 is CASSLQGSRYYEQYF. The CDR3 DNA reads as TGCGCCAGCAGCTTGCAGGGGTCACGGTACTACGAGCAGTACTTC.

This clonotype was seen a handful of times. CDR3 residues: CSARGMEQYQETQYF. The CDR3 coding sequence is TGCAGTGCTAGAGGAATGGAACAGTACCAAGAGACCCAGTACTTC. V gene TRBV20-1 combines with J gene TRBJ2-5; D is undetermined. The germline gives CDR1 DFQATT, CDR2 SNEGSKA (reference sequence). The length of the CDR3 is 15 residues. V lost 1 base and J lost 0, with 12 bases in between.

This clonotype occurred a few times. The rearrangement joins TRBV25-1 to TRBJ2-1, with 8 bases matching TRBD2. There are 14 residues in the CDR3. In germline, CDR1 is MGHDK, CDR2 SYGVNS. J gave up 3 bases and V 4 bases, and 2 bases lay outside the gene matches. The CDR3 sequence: CASSAAGGYNEQFF. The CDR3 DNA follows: TGTGCCAGCAGTGCCGCGGGGGGCTACAATGAGCAGTTCTTC.

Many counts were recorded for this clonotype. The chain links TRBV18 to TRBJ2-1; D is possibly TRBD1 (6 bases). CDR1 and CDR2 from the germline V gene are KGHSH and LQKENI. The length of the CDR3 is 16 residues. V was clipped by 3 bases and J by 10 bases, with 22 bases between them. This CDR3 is CASSPGGQTIKGEQFF. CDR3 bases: TGTGCCAGCTCACCGGGCGGACAGACGATTAAGGGGGAGCAGTTCTTC. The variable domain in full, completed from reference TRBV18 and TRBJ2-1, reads NAGVMQNPRHLVRRRGQEARLRCSPMKGHSHVYWYRQLPEEGLKFMVYLQKENIIDESGMPKERFSAEFPKEGPSILRIQQVVRGDSAAYFCASSPGGQTIKGEQFFGPGTRLTVL.

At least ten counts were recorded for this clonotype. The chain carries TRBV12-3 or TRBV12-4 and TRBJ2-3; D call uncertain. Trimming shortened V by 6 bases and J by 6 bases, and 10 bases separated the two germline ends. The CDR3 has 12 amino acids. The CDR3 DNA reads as TGTGCCAGCAGCACAACGCCGGATACGCAGTATTTT. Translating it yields CASSTTPDTQYF.

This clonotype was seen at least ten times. The CDR3 sequence is CASSLGRGAGGPYEQYF. In nucleotides, the CDR3 is TGTGCCAGCAGTTTAGGTAGAGGAGCGGGGGGACCCTACGAGCAGTACTTC. This chain links TRBV12-3 or TRBV12-4 with TRBJ2-7, with 9 bases lining up with TRBD2. The V segment lost 1 base and the J segment 2 bases; nucleotides outside the gene matches: 9. The CDR3 consists of 17 residues.

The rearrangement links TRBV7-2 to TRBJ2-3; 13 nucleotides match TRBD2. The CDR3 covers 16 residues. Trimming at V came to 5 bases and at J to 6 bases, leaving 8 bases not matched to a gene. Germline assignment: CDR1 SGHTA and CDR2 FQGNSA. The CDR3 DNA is TGTGCCAGCAGCCAGGGACTAGCGGGACCTCAGGATACGCAGTATTTT. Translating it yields CASSQGLAGPQDTQYF.

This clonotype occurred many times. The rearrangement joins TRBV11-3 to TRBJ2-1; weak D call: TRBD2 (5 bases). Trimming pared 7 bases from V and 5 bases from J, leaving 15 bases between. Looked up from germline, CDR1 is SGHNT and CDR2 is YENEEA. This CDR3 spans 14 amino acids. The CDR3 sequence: CASMRTLENNEQFF. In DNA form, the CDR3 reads TGTGCCAGCATGCGGACTCTCGAGAACAATGAGCAGTTCTTC.

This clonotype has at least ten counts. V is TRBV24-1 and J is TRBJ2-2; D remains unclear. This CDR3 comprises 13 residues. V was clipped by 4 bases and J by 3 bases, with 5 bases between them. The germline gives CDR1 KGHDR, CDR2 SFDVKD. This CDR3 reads CATSEEYTGELFF. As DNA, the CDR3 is TGTGCCACCAGTGAGGAATACACCGGGGAGCTGTTTTTT.

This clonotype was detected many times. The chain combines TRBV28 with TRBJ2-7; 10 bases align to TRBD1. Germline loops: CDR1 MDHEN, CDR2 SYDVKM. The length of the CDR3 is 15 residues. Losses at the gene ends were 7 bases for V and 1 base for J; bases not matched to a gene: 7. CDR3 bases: TGTGCCAGCACCGGCCGGGACAGGGGATCCTACGAGCAGTACTTC. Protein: CASTGRDRGSYEQYF.

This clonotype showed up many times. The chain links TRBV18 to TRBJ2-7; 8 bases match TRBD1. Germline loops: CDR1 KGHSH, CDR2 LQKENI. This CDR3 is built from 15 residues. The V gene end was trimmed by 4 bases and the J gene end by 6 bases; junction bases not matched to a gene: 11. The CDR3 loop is CASSLGQGVGREQYF. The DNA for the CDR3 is TGTGCCAGCTCACTTGGACAGGGAGTCGGGCGCGAGCAGTACTTC.

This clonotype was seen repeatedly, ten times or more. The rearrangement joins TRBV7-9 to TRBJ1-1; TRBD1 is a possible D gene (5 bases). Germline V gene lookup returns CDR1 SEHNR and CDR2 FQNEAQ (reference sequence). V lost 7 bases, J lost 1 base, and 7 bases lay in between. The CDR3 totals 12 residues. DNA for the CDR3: TGTGCCAGCAAGAGGGGGAACACTGAAGCTTTCTTT. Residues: CASKRGNTEAFF.

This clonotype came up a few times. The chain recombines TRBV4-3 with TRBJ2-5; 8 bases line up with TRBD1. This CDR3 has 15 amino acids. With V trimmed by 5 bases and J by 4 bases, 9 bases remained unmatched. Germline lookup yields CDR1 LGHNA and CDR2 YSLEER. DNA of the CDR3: TGCGCCAGCAGCGAAAGGACAGGGTCGGGAGAGACCCAGTACTTC. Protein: CASSERTGSGETQYF.

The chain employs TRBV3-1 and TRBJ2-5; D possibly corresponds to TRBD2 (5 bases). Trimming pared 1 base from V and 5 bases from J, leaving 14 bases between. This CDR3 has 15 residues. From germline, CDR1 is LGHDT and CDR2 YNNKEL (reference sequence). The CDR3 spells CASSQGRLAVETQYF. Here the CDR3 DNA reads TGTGCCAGCAGCCAAGGGCGCCTAGCAGTCGAGACCCAGTACTTC.

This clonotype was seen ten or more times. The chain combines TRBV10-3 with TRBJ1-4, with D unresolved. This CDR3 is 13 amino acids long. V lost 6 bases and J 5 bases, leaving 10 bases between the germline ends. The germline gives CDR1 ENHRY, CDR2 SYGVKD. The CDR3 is CAISPDGNEKLFF. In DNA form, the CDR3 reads TGTGCCATCAGCCCCGACGGGAATGAAAAACTGTTTTTT.

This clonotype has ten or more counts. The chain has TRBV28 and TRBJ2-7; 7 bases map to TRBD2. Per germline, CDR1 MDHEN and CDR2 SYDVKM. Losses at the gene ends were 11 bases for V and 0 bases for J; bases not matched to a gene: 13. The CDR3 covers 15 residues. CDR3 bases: TGTGCCCATCAGCTTACCCGCGGGGGCTCCTACGAGCAGTACTTC. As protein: CAHQLTRGGSYEQYF. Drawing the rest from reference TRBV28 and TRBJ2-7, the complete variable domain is DVKVTQSSRYLVKRTGEKVFLECVQDMDHENMFWYRQDPGLGLRLIYFSYDVKMKEKGDIPEGYSVSREKKERFSLILESASTNQTSMYLCAHQLTRGGSYEQYFGPGTRLTVT.

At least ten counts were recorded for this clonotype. CDR3 region: CASSLLAGGGGDTQYF. The CDR3 coding sequence is TGTGCCAGCAGTTTATTAGCGGGGGGCGGAGGAGATACGCAGTATTTT. The chain joins TRBV12-3 or TRBV12-4 to TRBJ2-3; TRBD2 matches at 10 bases. The length of the CDR3 is 16 residues. V lost 2 bases and J lost 5; bases outside the gene matches: 7.

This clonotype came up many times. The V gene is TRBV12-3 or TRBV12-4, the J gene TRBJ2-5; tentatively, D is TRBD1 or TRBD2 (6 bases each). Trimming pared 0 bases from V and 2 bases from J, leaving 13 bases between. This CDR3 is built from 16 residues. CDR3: CASSLAQGRRQETQYF. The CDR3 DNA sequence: TGTGCCAGCAGTTTAGCCCAGGGGAGGAGACAAGAGACCCAGTACTTC.

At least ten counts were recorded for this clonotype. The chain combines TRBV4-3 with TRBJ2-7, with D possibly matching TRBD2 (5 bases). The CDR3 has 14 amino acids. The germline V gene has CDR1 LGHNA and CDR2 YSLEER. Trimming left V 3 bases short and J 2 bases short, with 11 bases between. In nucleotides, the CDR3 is TGCGCCAGCAGCCAGAGGGCATGGGCCTACGAGCAGTACTTC. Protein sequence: CASSQRAWAYEQYF.

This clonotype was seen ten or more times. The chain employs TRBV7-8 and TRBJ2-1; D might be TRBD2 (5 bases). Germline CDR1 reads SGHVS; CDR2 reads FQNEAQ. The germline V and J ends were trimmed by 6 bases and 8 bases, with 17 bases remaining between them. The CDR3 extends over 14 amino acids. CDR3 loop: CASSTLGRGYEQFF. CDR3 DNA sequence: TGTGCCAGCAGTACACTGGGTCGGGGATATGAGCAGTTCTTC. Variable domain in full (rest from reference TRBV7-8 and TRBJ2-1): GAGVSQSPRYKVAKRGQDVALRCDPISGHVSLFWYQQALGQGPEFLTYFQNEAQLDKSGLPSDRFFAERPEGSVSTLKIQRTQQEDSAVYLCASSTLGRGYEQFFGPGTRLTVL.

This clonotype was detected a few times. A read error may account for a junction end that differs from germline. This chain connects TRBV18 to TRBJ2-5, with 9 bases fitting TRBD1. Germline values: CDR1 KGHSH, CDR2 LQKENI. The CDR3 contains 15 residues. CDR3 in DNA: TGTGCCAGCACACCTAATCCGGGACAGGGTGAGACCCAGTACTTC. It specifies CASTPNPGQGETQYF.

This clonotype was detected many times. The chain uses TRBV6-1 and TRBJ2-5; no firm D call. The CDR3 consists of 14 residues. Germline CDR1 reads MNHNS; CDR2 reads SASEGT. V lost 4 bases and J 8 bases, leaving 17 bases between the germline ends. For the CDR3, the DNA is TGTGCCAGCAGTGGACGGACCCCCATTTTCACCCAGTACTTC. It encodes CASSGRTPIFTQYF.

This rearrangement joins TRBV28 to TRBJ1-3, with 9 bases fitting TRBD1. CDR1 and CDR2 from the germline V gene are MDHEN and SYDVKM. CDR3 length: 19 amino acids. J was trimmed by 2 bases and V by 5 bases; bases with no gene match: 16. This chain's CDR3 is CASSPWGGTGRRAGNTIYF. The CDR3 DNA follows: TGTGCCAGCAGTCCCTGGGGTGGGACAGGGAGGCGCGCTGGAAACACCATATATTTT.